This T cell receptor beta chain was identified in a study of blood T cell repertoires in COVID-19. In the original analysis: Amplification of reference gene primers provided the estimated nucleated cell counts. Only in-frame clones appear in the TCRdb table, and some are missing; sequencing was by immunoSEQ multiplex PCR. V, J and clone size are taken as reported in that table, and D and trimming were inferred from the DNA itself. The table lists 300,000 to 400,000 clones, roughly 91% of them singletons, with 1% in the top ten. Source material: peripheral blood. The TCR originated in a man aged 45 to 65 with active or convalescent COVID-19.

The CDR3 spells CASSPGQGREKLFF. The CDR3, as DNA: TGTGCCAGCAGTCCCGGACAGGGTCGGGAAAAACTGTTTTTT. The gene calls are TRBV6-5 and TRBJ1-4, with 8 bases lining up with TRBD1. CDR1 and CDR2 from the germline V gene are MNHEY and SVGAGI. This CDR3 is built from 14 residues. J lost 8 bases, V lost 5 bases, and 7 bases had no gene match.